This entry lists 17 T cell receptor beta chains sequenced from one sample in a study of T cell responses to AZD1222 COVID-19 vaccine (dated by TCRdb to about 2021). The library was produced with the immunoSEQ multiplex PCR assay. TCRdb mirrors the immuneACCESS table, restricted to in-frame sequences. Some clones are absent from its copies; in checked studies, under half trace to an unresolved V gene, and the reason for the others is unknown. This sample lists roughly 15,000 clones; more than 70% were detected once. 14% of the sample is held by the ten biggest clonotypes. This sample's time point label indicates: about 28 days (+/-7) after the second vaccine dose. Material: peripheral blood, obtained 28 days after the second AZD1222 dose. The receptor set was obtained from an adult who received the AZD1222 COVID-19 vaccine.

V gene TRBV7-3 combines with J gene TRBJ1-2; perhaps TRBD1 as D (6 bases). The germline CDR1 and CDR2 sequences are SGHTA and FQGTGA. Trimming took off 11 bases at V and 7 bases at J, with 20 bases between the two ends. The CDR3 covers 13 residues. The DNA for the CDR3 is TGTGCCTCAGGGTCTCAACAGGGTTTTGGCTACACCTTC. Its translation is CASGSQQGFGYTF.

The J gene is TRBJ2-5, the V gene TRBV3-1 (or the pseudogene TRBV3-2); no firm D call. The CDR3 runs 12 residues. Germline V gives CDR1 LGHDT, CDR2 YNNKEL (reference sequence). V dropped 1 base and J dropped 11 bases, with 11 bases sitting between them. CDR3 DNA sequence: TGTGCCAGCAGCCAAGCGAACCCCCCGCAGTACTTC. Translation gives CASSQANPPQYF.

This clone was seen a handful of times. This sequence joins TRBV7-9 and TRBJ2-2; no firm D call. V lost 7 bases to trimming and J lost 4 bases, with 10 bases between them. This CDR3 contains 13 residues. Germline lookup yields CDR1 SEHNR and CDR2 FQNEAQ (reference sequence). Here the CDR3 DNA reads TGTGCCAGCACCACCCTGAGCACCGGGGAGCTGTTTTTT. Its translation: CASTTLSTGELFF.

The genes are TRBV30 and TRBJ1-5; 10 positions match TRBD1. The CDR3 runs to 14 residues. The junction had 6 bases not matched to a gene; V was cut back by 3 bases and J by 7 bases. Per the germline V gene, CDR1 is GTSNPN and CDR2 is SVGIG (reference sequence). This CDR3 is CAWSGQGVGQPQHF. The DNA for the CDR3 is TGTGCCTGGAGCGGACAGGGGGTTGGACAGCCCCAGCATTTT.

The chain combines TRBV9 with TRBJ1-2; the D gene is possibly TRBD1 (5 bases). The CDR3 consists of 16 residues. Trimming pared 4 bases from V and 0 bases from J, leaving 16 bases between. Germline assignment: CDR1 SGDLS and CDR2 YYNGEE. The CDR3 region is CASSPTVQGPNYGYTF. The CDR3 nucleotides read TGTGCCAGCAGCCCAACCGTTCAGGGTCCTAACTATGGCTACACCTTC.

This clone was recorded a few times. The genes are TRBV27 and TRBJ2-6; 7 positions agree with TRBD1. CDR3 length: 14 residues. V shed 8 bases, J shed 2 bases, and the junction held 3 bases outside the gene matches. Germline CDR1 and CDR2: MNHEY and SMNVEV (reference sequence). The CDR3: CASWTGAGANVLTF. CDR3 DNA: TGTGCCAGCTGGACAGGCGCTGGGGCCAACGTCCTGACTTTC.

J is TRBJ1-2 and V is TRBV6-2 or TRBV6-3; D may be TRBD1 (6 bases). Trimming took 3 bases from V and 4 from J, leaving 15 bases between them. CDR1 is MNHEY and CDR2 is SVGEGT in the germline V gene. The CDR3 loop spans 15 amino acids. Written as DNA, the CDR3 is TGTGCCAGCAGTTATACAACCGGACAGAGCTATGGCTACACCTTC. As protein: CASSYTTGQSYGYTF.

This chain links TRBV5-4 with TRBJ2-7, with D unresolved. Trimming removed 4 bases at V and 3 bases at J, with 14 bases between. The CDR3 totals 14 residues. The germline V gene has CDR1 SGHNT and CDR2 YYREEE (reference sequence). This CDR3 reads CASSPVETGYEQYF. CDR3 nucleotide sequence: TGTGCCAGCAGCCCCGTGGAGACGGGCTACGAGCAGTACTTC.

The sample holds a few counts of this clone. The chain is built from TRBV18 and TRBJ2-5; no clear D. Trimming removed 4 bases from V and 2 bases from J, with 2 bases in between. This CDR3 is built from 11 residues. Per germline, CDR1 KGHSH and CDR2 LQKENI. This CDR3 is CASSQQETQYF. DNA of the CDR3: TGTGCCAGCTCACAACAAGAGACCCAGTACTTC.

This sequence joins TRBV28 and TRBJ1-4, with TRBD1 as a possible D gene (5 bases). The CDR3 sequence is 14 residues long. CDR1 and CDR2 from the germline V gene are MDHEN and SYDVKM. The V end lost 5 bases, the J end lost 4 bases, and 11 bases lay between the germline ends. CDR3 residues: CASSQDSYNEKLFF. CDR3 in DNA: TGTGCCAGCAGTCAAGACAGTTATAATGAAAAACTGTTTTTT.

The chain recombines TRBV28 with TRBJ2-5, with a weak D call TRBD2 (5 bases). Trimming took off 5 bases at V and 5 bases at J, with 15 bases between the two ends. CDR3 length: 14 residues. Germline V gene lookup returns CDR1 MDHEN and CDR2 SYDVKM. The CDR3 sequence is CASSPPSRRETQYF. The CDR3 DNA follows: TGTGCCAGCAGTCCGCCGTCCAGGAGGGAGACCCAGTACTTC. Supplemented by reference TRBV28 and TRBJ2-5, the full variable domain reads DVKVTQSSRYLVKRTGEKVFLECVQDMDHENMFWYRQDPGLGLRLIYFSYDVKMKEKGDIPEGYSVSREKKERFSLILESASTNQTSMYLCASSPPSRRETQYFGPGTRLLVL.

This clone was picked up one time. The gene calls are TRBV7-2 and TRBJ1-6, with unresolved D. Looked up from germline, CDR1 is SGHTA and CDR2 is FQGNSA. The CDR3 is made up of 14 amino acids. Trimming left V 0 bases short and J 5 bases short, with 5 bases between. CDR3 nucleotides: TGTGCCAGCAGCTTAGCAGGGAATAATTCACCCCTCCACTTT. It yields the protein CASSLAGNNSPLHF.

Only one count was recorded for this clone. This chain links TRBV2 with TRBJ2-7; a possible D gene is TRBD1 (6 bases). The germline V and J ends were trimmed by 2 bases and 2 bases, with 10 bases remaining between them. CDR1 and CDR2 (germline): SNHLY, FYNNEI. The CDR3 covers 14 residues. The CDR3 nucleotides read TGTGCCAGCAGTGAACAGGGGAAGACCTACGAGCAGTACTTC. This codes for CASSEQGKTYEQYF.

The V and J genes are TRBV25-1 and TRBJ1-4; 7 bases are a match to TRBD1. Germline V gene sequence: CDR1 MGHDK, CDR2 SYGVNS. This CDR3 has 16 residues. V dropped 3 bases and J dropped 4; count of bases not matched to a gene: 8. CDR3 protein: CASSDSTGAVNEKLFF. The CDR3 bases are TGTGCCAGCAGTGATTCCACAGGGGCCGTTAATGAAAAACTGTTTTTT.

The chain links TRBV6-5 to TRBJ2-5; possible D gene TRBD1, 5 bases. The CDR3 is made up of 14 amino acids. CDR1 and CDR2 from the germline V gene are MNHEY and SVGAGI. V gave up 4 bases and J gave up 5 bases, with 14 bases separating them. The CDR3: CASSSDGARETQYF. CDR3 in DNA: TGTGCCAGCAGTTCTGATGGGGCCCGGGAGACCCAGTACTTC.

The rearrangement uses TRBV19 and TRBJ2-2; 9 nucleotides align to TRBD1. In germline, CDR1 is LNHDA, CDR2 SQIVND (reference sequence). The CDR3 loop spans 14 amino acids. J lost 4 bases, V lost 7 bases, and 4 bases had no gene match. The chain's CDR3 is CASMRTGVTGELFF. The CDR3 DNA is TGTGCCAGTATGAGGACAGGGGTCACCGGGGAGCTGTTTTTT.

The chain links TRBV14 to TRBJ1-1; D is undetermined. Germline V gene data show CDR1 as SGHDN and CDR2 as FVKESK. The V end was cut by 6 bases, the J end by 0 bases, with 5 bases between. The CDR3 is made up of 12 amino acids. The CDR3 spells CASSTMNTEAFF. CDR3 bases: TGTGCCAGCAGTACCATGAACACTGAAGCTTTCTTT.